This note documents a single T cell receptor beta chain sequence. Its specific antigen is unknown. No per-base quality is available; no much larger clone lies one base away. This specimen belongs to a study of blood T cell repertoires in COVID-19 (dated by TCRdb to the early 2020s). Some background on the complete study: The collaborator samples originated in the United States, Italy and Spain and spanned the acute and convalescent phases of COVID-19. Sample metadata almost always included a de-identified subject ID, COVID-19 status, age in years and sex. The repertoires were released in a freely available public database meant as a resource for research on the immune response to SARS-CoV-2. The dataset comprised deeply sampled blood TCRbeta repertoires from subjects exposed to, actively infected with, or recovered from COVID-19. The samples were drawn from two sources: the first 160 participants of the ongoing ImmuneRACE study, and over 950 subjects contributed by 6 global collaborators. The material from the prospective study consisted of cDNA or gDNA derived from T cells, B-cell-depleted T cells, or PBMCs. Where available, HLA class I and class II types were taken from metadata supplied by the sample provider and were not determined by assay-based typing.

What the research found in general, with its limitations: The amount of clinical and demographic metadata varied by source and participant and was provided uncurated.

TCRbeta CDR3 regions were amplified from genomic DNA using the immunoSEQ Assay, a bias-controlled multiplex PCR. The study's own analysis went as follows. The number of nucleated cells in each sample was estimated from the amplification of reference gene primers within the assay. To quantify the absolute abundance of each unique TCRbeta CDR3 rearrangement, sequence reads were collapsed and filtered. For each sample, productive Simpson clonality was calculated as the square root of Simpson's diversity index across productive rearrangements. Imported from immuneACCESS, the table was reduced by TCRdb to in-frame sequences with V and J called. These copies leave out some clones; in studies compared against another copy, an unresolved V gene accounts for under half, and the cause of the remainder is not known. The V and J calls and clone size come from that table; D and trimming were worked out from the DNA. This sample comprises some 95,000 clones, approximately 90% of them detected only once. Of the sample, less than 2.5% falls within the top ten clones.

Whole blood was collected in K2EDTA tubes by collaborating institutions according to the institutions' own protocols. Collaborator samples were shipped for TCRbeta analysis as frozen whole blood, isolated PBMCs, or DNA extracted from either sample type. CDR1 SNHLY and CDR2 FYNNEI were looked up in the germline V gene. Between the V and J ends, shortened by 8 bases and 8 bases respectively, the junction contains 16 bases. The CDR3 sequence holds 14 residues, the cysteine and phenylalanine included. Only CDR3 DNA remains: 42 bases, in frame from the first base. The rearranged chain carries TRBV2 and TRBJ1-6; possibly the D gene is TRBD1, per 6 matching bases. The receptor was isolated from a human donor with active COVID-19. The donor label of this sample is uncertain. Sequencing was carried out using peripheral blood. The CDR3 protein is CASGPGETHSPLHF. The nucleotides read TGTGCCAGCGGACCAGGGGAAACCCATTCACCCCTCCACTTT.